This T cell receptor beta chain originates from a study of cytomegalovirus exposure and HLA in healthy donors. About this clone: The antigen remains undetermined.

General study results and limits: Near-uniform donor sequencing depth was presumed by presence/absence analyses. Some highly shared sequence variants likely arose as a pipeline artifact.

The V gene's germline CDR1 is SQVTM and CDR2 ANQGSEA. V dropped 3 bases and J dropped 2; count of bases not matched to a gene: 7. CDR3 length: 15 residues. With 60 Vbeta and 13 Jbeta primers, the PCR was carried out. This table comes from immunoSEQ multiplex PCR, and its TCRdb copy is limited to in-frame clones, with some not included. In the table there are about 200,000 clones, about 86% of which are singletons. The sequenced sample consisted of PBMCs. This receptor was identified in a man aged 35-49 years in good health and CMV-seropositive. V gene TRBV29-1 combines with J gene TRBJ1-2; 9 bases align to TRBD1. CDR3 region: CSVDSGTGFNYGYTF. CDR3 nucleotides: TGCAGCGTTGATTCCGGGACAGGGTTCAACTATGGCTACACCTTC.